This note documents a single T cell receptor beta chain sequence. Its antigen is currently unknown. The junction shows a germline mismatch at one end, possibly a read error. CDR3 size: 15 residues. Germline CDR1 reads SEHNR; CDR2 reads FQNEAQ (reference sequence). The record originates from a study of cytomegalovirus exposure and HLA in healthy donors. Overall study context: Assignment to the Caucasian-associated ancestry cluster applied to around 76% of the approximately 400 genotyped donors.

13 Jbeta primers and 60 Vbeta primers were used for the PCR. TCRdb's copy holds only in-frame clones and misses some; the assay was immunoSEQ multiplex PCR. Of 95,000 to 100,000 clones in the sample, about 75% were seen once. Study-wide results and limits: A missense variant in DCLRE1C was later tied to TCR beta V- and J-gene trimming. Sequencing depth roughly uniform across donors was assumed in presence/absence analyses. Earlier analysis found most TCR beta V segments productive about 87% or about 30% of the time.

The chain has TRBV7-9 and TRBJ1-2; D is uncertain. Sequencing was done on a sample of PBMCs. The sequence was collected from a man aged 50-59 years in good health and CMV-seronegative. CDR3 protein: CSSSPESAGLGGYTF. For the CDR3, the DNA is TGTTCCAGCAGCCCAGAATCCGCGGGTCTTGGTGGCTACACCTTC.